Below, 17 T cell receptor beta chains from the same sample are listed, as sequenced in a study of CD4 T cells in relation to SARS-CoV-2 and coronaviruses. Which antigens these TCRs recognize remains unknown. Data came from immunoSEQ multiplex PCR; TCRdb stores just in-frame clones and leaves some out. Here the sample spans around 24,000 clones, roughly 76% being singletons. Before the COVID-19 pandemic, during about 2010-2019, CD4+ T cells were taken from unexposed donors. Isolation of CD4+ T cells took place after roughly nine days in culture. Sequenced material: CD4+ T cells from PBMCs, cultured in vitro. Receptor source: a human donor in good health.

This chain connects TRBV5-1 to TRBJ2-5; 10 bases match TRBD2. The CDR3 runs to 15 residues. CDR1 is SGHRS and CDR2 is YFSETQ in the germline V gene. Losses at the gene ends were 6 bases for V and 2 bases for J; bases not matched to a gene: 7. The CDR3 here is CASTSAAGGQETQYF. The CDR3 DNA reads TGCGCCAGCACTTCAGCAGCGGGGGGGCAAGAGACCCAGTACTTC.

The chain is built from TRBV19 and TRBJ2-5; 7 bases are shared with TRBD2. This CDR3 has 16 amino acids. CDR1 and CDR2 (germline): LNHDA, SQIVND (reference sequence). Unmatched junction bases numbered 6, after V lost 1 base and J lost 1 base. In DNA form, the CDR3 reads TGTGCCAGTAGTATAGGGCCTAGCGGCCCCCAAGAGACCCAGTACTTC. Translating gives CASSIGPSGPQETQYF.

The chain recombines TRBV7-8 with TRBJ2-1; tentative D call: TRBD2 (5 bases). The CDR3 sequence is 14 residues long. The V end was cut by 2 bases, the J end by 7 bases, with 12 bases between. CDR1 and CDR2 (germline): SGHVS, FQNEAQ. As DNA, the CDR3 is TGTGCCAGCAGCTTACGACTACCTAGGAATGAGCAGTTCTTC. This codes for CASSLRLPRNEQFF.

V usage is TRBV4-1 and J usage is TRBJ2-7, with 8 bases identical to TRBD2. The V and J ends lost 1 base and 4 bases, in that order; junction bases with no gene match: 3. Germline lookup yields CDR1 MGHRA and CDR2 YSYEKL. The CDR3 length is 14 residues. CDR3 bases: TGCGCCAGCAGCCAAGGACTAGCGCGATACGAGCAGTACTTC. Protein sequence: CASSQGLARYEQYF.

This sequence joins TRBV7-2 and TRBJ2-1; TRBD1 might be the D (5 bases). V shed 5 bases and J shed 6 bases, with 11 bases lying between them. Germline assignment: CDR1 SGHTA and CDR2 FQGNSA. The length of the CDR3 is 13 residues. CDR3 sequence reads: CASSIDSLNEQFF. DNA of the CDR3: TGTGCCAGCAGCATCGACAGTCTCAATGAGCAGTTCTTC. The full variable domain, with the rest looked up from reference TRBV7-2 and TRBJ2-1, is GAGVSQSPSNKVTEKGKDVELRCDPISGHTALYWYRQSLGQGLEFLIYFQGNSAPDKSGLPSDRFSAERTGGSVSTLTIQRTQQEDSAVYLCASSIDSLNEQFFGPGTRLTVL.

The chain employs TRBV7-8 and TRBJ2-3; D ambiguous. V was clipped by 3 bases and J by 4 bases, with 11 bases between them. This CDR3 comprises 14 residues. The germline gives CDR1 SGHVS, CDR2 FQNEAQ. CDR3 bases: TGTGCCAGCAGCTTCCAACTTACCTCAGATACGCAGTATTTT. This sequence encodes CASSFQLTSDTQYF.

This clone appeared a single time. The CDR3 region is CASGGPSTDTQYF. The DNA for the CDR3 is TGTGCCAGCGGGGGTCCTAGCACAGATACGCAGTATTTT. The chain has TRBV13 and TRBJ2-3; either TRBD1 or TRBD2 may fit D (5 bases each). Germline CDR1 and CDR2: PRHDT and FYEKMQ (reference sequence). V shed 8 bases and J shed 0 bases, with 9 bases lying between them. The CDR3 has 13 amino acids.

The DNA of the CDR3 is TGTGCCAGCAGCCAAGAGGCAGGACGGGGCTACACCTTC. Its translation is CASSQEAGRGYTF. The genes are TRBV3-1 (or the pseudogene TRBV3-2) and TRBJ1-2; D ambiguous. Germline CDR1 is LGHDT and CDR2 is YNNKEL (reference sequence). Trimming stripped 0 bases from V and 8 bases from J, with 10 bases between. There are 13 residues in the CDR3.

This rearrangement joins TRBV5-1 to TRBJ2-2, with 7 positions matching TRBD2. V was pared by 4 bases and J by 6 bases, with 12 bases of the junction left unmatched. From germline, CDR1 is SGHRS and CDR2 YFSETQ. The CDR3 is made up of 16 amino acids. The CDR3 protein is CASSPRAGEVSGELFF. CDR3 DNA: TGCGCCAGCAGCCCCCGCGCGGGAGAGGTTTCCGGGGAGCTGTTTTTT.

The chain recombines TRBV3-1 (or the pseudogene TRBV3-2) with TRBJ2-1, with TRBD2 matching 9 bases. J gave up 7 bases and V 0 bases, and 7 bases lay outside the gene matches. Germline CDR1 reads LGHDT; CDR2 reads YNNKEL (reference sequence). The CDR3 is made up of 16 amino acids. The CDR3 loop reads CASSQDLASGVNEQFF. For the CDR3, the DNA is TGTGCCAGCAGCCAAGATTTGGCTAGCGGGGTAAATGAGCAGTTCTTC.

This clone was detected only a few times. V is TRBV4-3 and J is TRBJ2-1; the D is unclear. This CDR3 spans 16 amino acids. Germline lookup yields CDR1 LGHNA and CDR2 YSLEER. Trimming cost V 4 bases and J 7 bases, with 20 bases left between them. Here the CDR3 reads CASSPGTGRSWNEQFF. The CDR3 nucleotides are TGCGCCAGCAGCCCCGGAACCGGTCGTTCATGGAATGAGCAGTTCTTC.

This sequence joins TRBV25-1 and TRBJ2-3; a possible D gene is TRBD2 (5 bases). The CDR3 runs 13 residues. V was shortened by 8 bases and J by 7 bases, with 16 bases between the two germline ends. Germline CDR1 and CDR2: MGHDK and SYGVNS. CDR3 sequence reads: CASARGALYTQYF. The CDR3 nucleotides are TGTGCCAGCGCCCGGGGAGCGTTATATACGCAGTATTTT.

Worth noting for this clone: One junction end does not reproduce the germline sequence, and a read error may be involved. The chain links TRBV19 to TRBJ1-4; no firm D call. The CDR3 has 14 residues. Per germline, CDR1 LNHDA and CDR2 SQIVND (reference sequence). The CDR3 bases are TGTGGCAGTCGGGATTGGCAGTCAAATGAAAAACTGTTTTTT. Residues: CGSRDWQSNEKLFF.

In DNA form, the CDR3 reads TGCGCCAGCAGCTTGGGATTCAAGGAGCAGTTCTTC. The encoded protein is CASSLGFKEQFF. The rearrangement links TRBV5-1 to TRBJ2-1, with no clear D. The CDR3 is made up of 12 amino acids. The germline CDR1 and CDR2 sequences are SGHRS and YFSETQ. V was shortened by 0 bases and J by 10 bases, with 8 bases between the two germline ends.

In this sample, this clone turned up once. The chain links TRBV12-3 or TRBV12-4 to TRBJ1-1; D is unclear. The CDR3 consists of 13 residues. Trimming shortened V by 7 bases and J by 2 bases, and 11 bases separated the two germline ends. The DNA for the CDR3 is TGTGCCAGCACTCTGGACCTCAACACTGAAGCTTTCTTT. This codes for CASTLDLNTEAFF.

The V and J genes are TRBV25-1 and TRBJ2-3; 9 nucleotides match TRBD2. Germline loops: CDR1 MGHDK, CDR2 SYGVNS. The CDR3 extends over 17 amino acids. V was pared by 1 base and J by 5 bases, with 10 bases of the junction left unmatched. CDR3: CASSEFLAGGWGDTQYF. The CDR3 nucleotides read TGTGCCAGCAGTGAATTTTTGGCGGGGGGGTGGGGAGATACGCAGTATTTT.

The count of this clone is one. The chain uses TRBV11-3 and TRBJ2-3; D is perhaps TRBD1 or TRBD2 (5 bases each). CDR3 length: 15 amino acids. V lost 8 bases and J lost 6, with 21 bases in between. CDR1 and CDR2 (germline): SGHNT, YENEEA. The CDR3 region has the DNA TGTGCCAGCTCTCCTCGGGACGGACTGCGGGATACGCAGTATTTT. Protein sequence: CASSPRDGLRDTQYF.